This T cell receptor beta chain was found in a study of spatial heterogeneity in lung cancer. Study context: The average count in raw reads for each unique TCR and UMI combination exceeded eight appearances.

A single record per CDR3 protein comes from TCRdb applying MiXCR to the 5' RACE reads. The table has over a thousand distinct CDR3 sequences, about 15% seen once. The V end was cut by 6 bases, the J end by 0 bases, with 18 bases between. The germline V gene has CDR1 SQVTM and CDR2 ANQGSEA. The CDR3 consists of 15 residues. Study-level points and caveats: Higher tumor mutation counts went along with higher counts of expanded intratumoral alpha and beta TCRs.

This clonotype was counted between two and nine times. Antigen specificity is unknown. This beta chain came through as a stray read in a library set up for alpha chains, and its size says little. As to time point: sample taken at primary tumor resection. 72 TRACERx patients with early, untreated non-small cell lung cancer donated samples. This TCR derives from a female donor with early-stage non-small cell lung cancer. This specimen was lung tumor tissue, taken at surgery. The chain is built from TRBV29-1 and TRBJ2-7; D is perhaps TRBD2 (6 bases). In DNA, the CDR3 is TGCAGCGTCCGTTGGAGGGACGCGAGCTCCTACGAGCAGTACTTC. This sequence encodes CSVRWRDASSYEQYF.